Listed below are T cell receptor beta chains from one sample, sequenced in a study of shared clonotypes between healthy human individuals. Sequencing was performed with immunoSEQ multiplex PCR; in TCRdb, only in-frame clones are kept and a portion is missing. The sample lists about 360,000 clones, around 79% occurring once. Sequencing was performed on memory CD4+ T cells sorted from blood. Receptors were obtained from a man between 25 and 39 years old in good health. Both conserved end residues are part of each CDR3. A D gene is named only where the DNA matches it firmly. Expanded clones are given a class, and other clones once, few, many or no size at all.

>TRBJ2-7|.|TRBV11-2|.
CASSLAPQGTYEQYF
TGTGCCAGCAGCTTAGCCCCACAAGGGACCTACGAGCAGTACTTC
>TRBJ2-7|TRBD2|TRBV10-3|.
CAISDESTSGDEQYF
TGTGCCATCAGTGATGAGTCTACTAGCGGGGACGAGCAGTACTTC
>TRBJ2-7|TRBD1|TRBV10-3|few
CAINKRGPALDEQYF
TGTGCCATCAATAAGAGGGGGCCGGCCCTCGACGAGCAGTACTTC
>TRBJ2-3|.|TRBV29-1|.
CSVPRDLDVDTQYF
TGCAGCGTACCTCGGGACTTAGATGTGGATACGCAGTATTTT
>TRBJ1-1|.|TRBV28|.
CASRLSRTDLEAFF
TGTGCCAGCAGACTTTCCCGTACAGATCTTGAAGCTTTCTTT
>TRBJ2-6|.|TRBV15|.
CATSPRGGPAGANVLTF
TGTGCCACCAGCCCGAGGGGGGGGCCCGCTGGGGCCAACGTCCTGACTTTC
>TRBJ2-7|TRBD2|TRBV9|.
CASSVDLAGSYEQYF
TGTGCCAGCAGCGTAGATCTAGCGGGGTCCTACGAGCAGTACTTC
>TRBJ2-7|TRBD1|TRBV28|.
CASSRTGTLSYEQYF
TGTGCCAGCAGCAGGACAGGGACTCTTTCCTACGAGCAGTACTTC
>TRBJ2-5|.|TRBV9|.
CASSVASTSQETQYF
TGTGCCAGCAGCGTAGCTTCAACTAGCCAAGAGACCCAGTACTTC
>TRBJ1-1|.|TRBV15|.
CATSTAMNTEAFF
TGTGCCACGTCGACAGCCATGAACACTGAAGCTTTCTTT
>TRBJ2-4|.|TRBV5-5|.
CASSLEHAENIQYF
TGTGCCAGCAGCTTGGAGCATGCTGAAAACATTCAGTACTTC
>TRBJ1-3|.|TRBV9|.
CASSRGGAASGNTIYF
TGTGCCAGCAGCCGAGGAGGGGCGGCCTCTGGAAACACCATATATTTT
>TRBJ2-7|.|TRBV6-1|.
CASSHNYEQYF
TGTGCCAGCAGCCATAATTACGAGCAGTACTTC
>TRBJ2-1|TRBD2|TRBV7-9|.
CASSLSLAGEYNEQFF
TGTGCCAGCAGCTTATCCCTAGCGGGAGAATACAATGAGCAGTTCTTC
>TRBJ2-2|TRBD1|TRBV28|once
CASRSTGGNGELFF
TGTGCCAGCAGATCGACAGGGGGCAACGGGGAGCTGTTTTTT
>TRBJ2-1|.|TRBV7-9|.
CASSLITLSQQFF
TGTGCCAGCAGCTTGATTACGCTTTCCCAGCAGTTCTTC
>TRBJ1-2|TRBD1|TRBV4-3|.
CASSQKPGTGDGYTF
TGCGCCAGCAGCCAAAAACCCGGGACAGGGGATGGCTACACCTTC
>TRBJ2-7|.|TRBV27|many
CASSPDGGSYEQYF
TGTGCCAGCAGTCCCGACGGGGGCTCCTACGAGCAGTACTTC
>TRBJ1-1|.|TRBV9|.
CASSPQDFRTEAFF
TGTGCCAGCAGCCCACAGGATTTCCGGACTGAAGCTTTCTTT
>TRBJ2-3|TRBD2|TRBV7-9|.
CASSLAGVADTQYF
TGTGCCAGCAGCCTAGCGGGAGTTGCAGATACGCAGTATTTT
>TRBJ2-5|.|TRBV12-5|.
CASGLYVGGGQETQYF
TGTGCTAGTGGTTTGTATGTGGGAGGGGGTCAAGAGACCCAGTACTTC